The entry that follows covers one T cell receptor (beta chain) sequence. This specimen belongs to a study of blood T cell repertoires in COVID-19. Study information: Collection of acute and convalescent COVID-19 samples took place in the United States, Italy and Spain. PBMCs, B-cell-depleted T cells, or T cells were the source of the cDNA or gDNA that made up the material.

With 4 bases removed from V and 5 bases from J, the gap between germline ends came to 20 bases. CDR1 is SEHNR, CDR2 FQNEAQ, per germline (reference sequence). This CDR3 has 16 amino acids. Authors' data handling: From reference gene primer amplification, estimates of nucleated cell counts were derived. The table came from immunoSEQ multiplex PCR; TCRdb's copy has only in-frame clones and leaves some out. That table furnishes V, J and clone size, whereas the DNA furnished D and trimming. The data hold roughly 25,000 clones, with approximately 78% observed a single time. Source material: peripheral blood. The source is a human donor in a cohort sampled during active COVID-19. The chain has TRBV7-9 and TRBJ2-5; D is unresolved. CDR3 in DNA: TGTGCCAGCAGCTCCCCCGGCGAGGCGGAGATGGAGACCCAGTACTTC. It specifies CASSSPGEAEMETQYF.